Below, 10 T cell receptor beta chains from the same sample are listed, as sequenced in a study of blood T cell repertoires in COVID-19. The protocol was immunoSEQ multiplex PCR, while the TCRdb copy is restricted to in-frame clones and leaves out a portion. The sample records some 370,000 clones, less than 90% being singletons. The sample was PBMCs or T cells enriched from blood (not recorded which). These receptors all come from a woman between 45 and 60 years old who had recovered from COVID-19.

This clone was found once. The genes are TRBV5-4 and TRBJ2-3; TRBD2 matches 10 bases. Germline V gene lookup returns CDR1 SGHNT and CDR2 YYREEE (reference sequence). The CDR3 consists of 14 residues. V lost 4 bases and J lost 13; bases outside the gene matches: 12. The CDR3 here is CASSMLAGAHGEYF. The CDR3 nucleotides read TGTGCCAGCAGCATGCTAGCGGGGGCTCATGGGGAGTATTTT. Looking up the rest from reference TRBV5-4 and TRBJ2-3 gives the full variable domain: ETGVTQSPTHLIKTRGQQVTLRCSSQSGHNTVSWYQQALGQGPQFIFQYYREEENGRGNFPPRFSGLQFPNYSSELNVNALELDDSALYLCASSMLAGAHGEYFGPGTRLTVL.

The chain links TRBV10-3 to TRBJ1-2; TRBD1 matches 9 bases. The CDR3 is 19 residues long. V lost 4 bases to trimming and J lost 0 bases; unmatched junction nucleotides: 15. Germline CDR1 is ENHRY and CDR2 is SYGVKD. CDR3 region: CAISGTGGAGLFANYGYTF. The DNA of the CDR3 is TGTGCCATCAGTGGCACAGGGGGCGCGGGCCTTTTCGCTAACTATGGCTACACCTTC.

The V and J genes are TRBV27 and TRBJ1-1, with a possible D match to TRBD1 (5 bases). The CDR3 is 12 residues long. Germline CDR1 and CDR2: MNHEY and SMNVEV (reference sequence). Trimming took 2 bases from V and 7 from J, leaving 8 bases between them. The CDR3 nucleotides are TGTGCCAGCAGTTTAGGGGGGGGTGAAGCTTTCTTT. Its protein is CASSLGGGEAFF.

CDR3 in amino acids: CASSLGQAKNGYEQYF. The CDR3 bases are TGCGCCAGCAGCTTGGGACAGGCTAAAAACGGATACGAGCAGTACTTC. V is TRBV5-1 and J is TRBJ2-7, with D perhaps matching TRBD1 (6 bases). V was cut by 0 bases and J by 4 bases, with 17 bases left in between. Germline lookup yields CDR1 SGHRS and CDR2 YFSETQ. The CDR3 has 16 residues.

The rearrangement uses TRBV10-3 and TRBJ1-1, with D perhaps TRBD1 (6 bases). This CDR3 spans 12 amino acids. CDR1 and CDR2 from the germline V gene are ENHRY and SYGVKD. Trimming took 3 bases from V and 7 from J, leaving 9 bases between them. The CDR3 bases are TGTGCCATCAGTGACGAACAGGGTGAAGCTTTCTTT. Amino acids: CAISDEQGEAFF.

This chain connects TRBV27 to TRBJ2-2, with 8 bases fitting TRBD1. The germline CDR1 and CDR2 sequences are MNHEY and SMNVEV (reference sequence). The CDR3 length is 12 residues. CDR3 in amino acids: CGTGTGFEELFF. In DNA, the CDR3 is TGTGGAACCGGGACAGGATTCGAGGAGCTGTTTTTT.

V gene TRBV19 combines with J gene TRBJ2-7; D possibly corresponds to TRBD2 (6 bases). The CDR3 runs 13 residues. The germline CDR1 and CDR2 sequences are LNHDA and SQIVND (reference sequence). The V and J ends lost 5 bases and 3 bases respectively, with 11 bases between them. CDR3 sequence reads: CASSSGTLYEQYF. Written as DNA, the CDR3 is TGTGCCAGTAGTTCCGGGACTCTCTACGAGCAGTACTTC.

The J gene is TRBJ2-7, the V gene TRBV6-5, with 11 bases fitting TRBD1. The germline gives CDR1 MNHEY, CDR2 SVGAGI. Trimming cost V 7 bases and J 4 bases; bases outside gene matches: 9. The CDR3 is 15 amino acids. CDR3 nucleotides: TGTGCCAGCACCCTTGGAGGGACAGGGGGTTACGAGCAGTACTTC. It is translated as CASTLGGTGGYEQYF.

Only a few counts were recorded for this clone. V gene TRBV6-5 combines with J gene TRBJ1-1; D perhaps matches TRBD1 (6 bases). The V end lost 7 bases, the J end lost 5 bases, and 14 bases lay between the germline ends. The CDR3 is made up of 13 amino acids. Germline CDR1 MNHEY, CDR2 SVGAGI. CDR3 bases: TGTGCCAGCAACCAGGGGTTGGGGACTGAAGCTTTCTTT. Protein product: CASNQGLGTEAFF.

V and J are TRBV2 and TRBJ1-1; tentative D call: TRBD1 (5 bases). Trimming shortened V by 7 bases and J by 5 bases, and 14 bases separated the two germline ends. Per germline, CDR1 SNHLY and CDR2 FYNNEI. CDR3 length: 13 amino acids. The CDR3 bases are TGTGCCAGCATCAAGGGGCCAGTGACTGAAGCTTTCTTT. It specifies CASIKGPVTEAFF. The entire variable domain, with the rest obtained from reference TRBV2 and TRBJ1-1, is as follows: EPEVTQTPSHQVTQMGQEVILRCVPISNHLYFYWYRQILGQKVEFLVSFYNNEISEKSEIFDDQFSVERPDGSNFTLKIRSTKLEDSAMYFCASIKGPVTEAFFGQGTRLTVV.